One and the same sample provided the 9 T cell receptor beta chains below, sequenced in a study of regulatory T cells in long-lasting Graves disease. The time point: newly diagnosed GD, antithyroid drugs for less than 3 months. From PBMCs, RNA was extracted and then used to make the TCR library. TCR beta libraries were built with iRepertoire HTBI primers and Arm-PCR of CDR3 regions. TCRdb processed the multiplex PCR reads anew with MiXCR; each CDR3 protein has one entry. The repertoire includes about half a million distinct CDR3 sequences, 9.5% to 15% of them detected once, and 8% to 10% sits in the top ten. The data were also submitted as part of a second study, on T cells in Graves' hyperthyroidism and ophthalmopathy.

The source material was peripheral blood mononuclear cells (PBMCs), sampled at new diagnosis, from a patient treated with antithyroid drugs. The source of these receptors is a woman in her twenties or thirties with Graves disease.

In nucleotides, the CDR3 is TGCGCCAGCAGTAACGGCTGGGGCTACAATGAGCAGTTCTTC. Encoded protein: CASSNGWGYNEQFF. V is TRBV5-1 and J is TRBJ2-1; D gene uncertain. The CDR3 loop spans 14 amino acids. Trimming removed 5 bases from V and 3 bases from J, with 12 bases in between. Germline loops: CDR1 SGHRS, CDR2 YFSETQ.

This clonotype was detected many times. The CDR3, as DNA: TGTGCCACCAGCAGAGATCGAGGGGGAGAGACCCAGTACTTC. It is translated as CATSRDRGGETQYF. The chain uses TRBV15 and TRBJ2-5; D possibly corresponds to TRBD1 (6 bases). Trimming took off 0 bases at V and 4 bases at J, with 9 bases between the two ends. The CDR3 runs 14 residues. Germline V gene sequence: CDR1 LNHNV, CDR2 YYDKDF (reference sequence).

The genes are TRBV11-3 and TRBJ2-1; TRBD1 matches 7 bases. CDR1 SGHNT and CDR2 YENEEA come from the germline V gene. The trim removed 1 base at V and 10 bases at J, leaving 13 bases unmatched. CDR3 size: 16 residues. CDR3 region: CASSLAGQGVGYEQFF. The DNA for the CDR3 is TGTGCCAGCAGCTTAGCAGGGCAGGGGGTCGGTTACGAGCAGTTCTTC.

The sample holds many counts of this clonotype. The chain joins TRBV12-3 or TRBV12-4 to TRBJ1-3, with unresolved D. The CDR3 extends over 15 amino acids. The V and J ends lost 4 bases and 0 bases respectively, with 10 bases between them. In DNA, the CDR3 is TGTGCCAGCAGTTATGACGGAACCTCTGGAAACACCATATATTTT. Its protein is CASSYDGTSGNTIYF.

There are many counts of this clonotype. This chain joins TRBV11-3 and TRBJ2-3; TRBD2 agrees at 12 bases. CDR1 and CDR2 from the germline V gene are SGHNT and YENEEA. The V gene end was trimmed by 3 bases and the J gene end by 1 base; junction bases not matched to a gene: 5. This CDR3 comprises 17 residues. The CDR3 coding sequence is TGTGCCAGCAGCTTCCCCCGACTAGCGGGAGGCACAGATACGCAGTATTTT. It translates to CASSFPRLAGGTDTQYF. Drawing the rest from reference TRBV11-3 and TRBJ2-3, the complete variable domain is EAGVVQSPRYKIIEKKQPVAFWCNPISGHNTLYWYLQNLGQGPELLIRYENEEAVDDSQLPKDRFSAERLKGVDSTLKIQPAELGDSAVYLCASSFPRLAGGTDTQYFGPGTRLTVL.

Of note for this clonotype: A much bigger clone sits one base away, suggesting this may be a read error. The chain uses TRBV4-3 and TRBJ2-3; D unresolved. Germline V lookup: CDR1 LGHNA, CDR2 YSLEER. The CDR3 extends over 13 amino acids. In nucleotides, the CDR3 is TGCGCCAGCGGCCAAAGGGCGACAGATACGCAGTATTTT. Translation gives CASGQRATDTQYF.

This clonotype was counted ten times or more. The J gene is TRBJ2-1, the V gene TRBV11-3; possible D gene TRBD2, 7 bases. The CDR3 runs 15 residues. The V gene lost 1 base and the J gene lost 2 bases, with 9 bases spanning the gap. Germline V lookup: CDR1 SGHNT, CDR2 YENEEA. The CDR3 loop is CASSLGGGPYNEQFF. For the CDR3, the DNA is TGTGCCAGCAGCTTAGGGGGGGGCCCCTACAATGAGCAGTTCTTC.

This clonotype turned up a few times. The chain's CDR3 is CASSLATKTQYF. CDR3 DNA: TGTGCCAGCAGCTTAGCGACGAAGACCCAGTACTTC. V usage is TRBV7-6 and J usage is TRBJ2-5; D uncertain. The CDR3 length is 12 residues. Germline assignment: CDR1 SGHVS and CDR2 FNYEAQ. Trimming shortened V by 0 bases and J by 6 bases, and 5 bases separated the two germline ends.

The J gene is TRBJ2-1, the V gene TRBV7-8; 16 nucleotides align to TRBD2. The CDR3 consists of 16 residues. After removal of 1 base from V and 8 bases from J, the junction contained 2 bases not matched to a gene. Germline CDR1 and CDR2: SGHVS and FQNEAQ. The CDR3 sequence: CASSLGGLAGGYEQFF. CDR3 bases: TGTGCCAGCAGCTTAGGGGGACTAGCGGGAGGGTATGAGCAGTTCTTC. Filled out from reference TRBV7-8 and TRBJ2-1, the complete variable domain reads GAGVSQSPRYKVAKRGQDVALRCDPISGHVSLFWYQQALGQGPEFLTYFQNEAQLDKSGLPSDRFFAERPEGSVSTLKIQRTQQEDSAVYLCASSLGGLAGGYEQFFGPGTRLTVL.